Below, 2 T cell receptor beta chains from the same sample are listed, as sequenced in a study of metastatic and nonmetastatic thyroid tumors. Treatment of any kind had been given to no patient before thyroid surgery. From the PCR reads, TCRdb re-called clones with MiXCR. The table lists about 24,000 clones, roughly 25% of them singletons. Sequencing input: tumor tissue. The source is a male donor with papillary thyroid cancer or a benign thyroid nodule (not recorded which). Some clones in this sample may be carry-over from other donors' samples.

Details on this clone: Here the CDR3 omits its conserved ending phenylalanine or tryptophan, so a read error is the likely source. The chain is built from TRBV28 and TRBJ2-3, with TRBD2 matching over 7 bases. With 3 bases clipped from V and 1 base from J, the junction kept 1 base outside the gene matches. CDR1 is MDHEN, CDR2 SYDVKM, per germline. The CDR3 has 14 residues. The CDR3 DNA reads TGTGCCAGCAGTTTCCTAGCGGGCACAGATACGCAGTATATA. This translates into CASSFLAGTDTQYI.

V usage is TRBV28 and J usage is TRBJ1-5, with 7 positions matching TRBD1. Germline V gives CDR1 MDHEN, CDR2 SYDVKM. Trimming removed 6 bases from V and 7 bases from J; junction bases left unmatched: 9. The CDR3 totals 14 residues. For the CDR3, the DNA is TGTGCCAGCAGGCCAGGGGGGTCAACCCAGCCCCAGCATTTT. It yields the protein CASRPGGSTQPQHF.